The source of this T cell receptor beta chain is a study of blood T cells in healthy people across ages. Sample donors were healthy Caucasian individuals that came from Russia, aged roughly 6 to 95. A sample-barcoded 5' primer and a J-beta primer mix were used in a second PCR of about 7 to 12 cycles. In TCRdb, the 5' RACE reads were re-called with MiXCR into one record per CDR3 protein. The sample records about 1,000,000 distinct CDR3 sequences, 40% to 55% being singletons. Study results and caveats: The lack of PBMC sorting stopped any conclusive naive versus antigen-experienced comparison.

V lost 6 bases and J lost 8; bases outside the gene matches: 9. The CDR3 has 13 residues. Per the germline V gene, CDR1 is MGHDK and CDR2 is SYGVNS. To note about this clonotype: Its antigen is undetermined.

V is TRBV25-1 and J is TRBJ1-2, with TRBD1 matching over 7 bases. Sequenced sample: blood. This TCR derives from a woman aged 55-75 years in good health. The CDR3 region is CASRAKGGGGYTF. Written as DNA, the CDR3 is TGTGCCAGCAGAGCAAAAGGGGGCGGAGGCTACACCTTC.